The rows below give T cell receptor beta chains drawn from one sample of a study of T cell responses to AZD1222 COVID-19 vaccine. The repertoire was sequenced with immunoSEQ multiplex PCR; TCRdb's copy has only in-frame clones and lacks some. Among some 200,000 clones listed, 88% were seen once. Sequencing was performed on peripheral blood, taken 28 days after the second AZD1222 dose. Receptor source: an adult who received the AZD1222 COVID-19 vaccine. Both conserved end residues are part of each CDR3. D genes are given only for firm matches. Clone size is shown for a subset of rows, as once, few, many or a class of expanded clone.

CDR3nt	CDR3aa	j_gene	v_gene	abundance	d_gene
TGTGCCATCAGGCTGACTAGCGGGAGCTTTGGTGAGCAGTTCTTC	CAIRLTSGSFGEQFF	TRBJ2-1	TRBV10-3	.	TRBD2
TGTGCCAGCAGCTTGGCCCTAAGGAAGGGCTGGGGGTACGAGCAGTACTTC	CASSLALRKGWGYEQYF	TRBJ2-7	TRBV5-4	.	.
TGTGCCAGCAGTTTAATACCCAATGGGGGCTACACCTTC	CASSLIPNGGYTF	TRBJ1-2	TRBV28	.	.
TGTGCCAGCAGCCCCCCGGGGGCCGAGCAGTACTTC	CASSPPGAEQYF	TRBJ2-7	TRBV7-9	.	.
TGCAGTGCTAGTTTGGTCGTTGGGGACGAGCAGTACTTC	CSASLVVGDEQYF	TRBJ2-7	TRBV20-1	.	.
TGTGCCAGCAGCTTGTACAGACTCTCCTATAGCAATCAGCCCCAGCATTTT	CASSLYRLSYSNQPQHF	TRBJ1-5	TRBV5-8	.	.
TGTGCCAGCAGCACCAGACCTTGGCATCAGCCCCAGCATTTT	CASSTRPWHQPQHF	TRBJ1-5	TRBV21-1	.	.
TGTGCCAGCTCACCTAGGCAGGCAGAGACCCAGTACTTC	CASSPRQAETQYF	TRBJ2-5	TRBV18	.	.
TGTGCCAGCAGTTCCAACCGGGACAGGGTCTACGAGCAGTACTTC	CASSSNRDRVYEQYF	TRBJ2-7	TRBV28	.	TRBD1
TGTGCCAGCACCCACACCGGGGAGCTGTTTTTT	CASTHTGELFF	TRBJ2-2	TRBV21-1	.	.
TGTGCCAGTTCGAACGGTCCAAGCTCCTACGAGCAGTACTTC	CASSNGPSSYEQYF	TRBJ2-7	TRBV5-4	.	.
TGTGCCAGCTCACCAGGGACTAGCTCCTACGAGCAGTACTTC	CASSPGTSSYEQYF	TRBJ2-7	TRBV18	.	TRBD2
TGCGCCAGCAGCTTGGACTCCAGTCCTTCAAATCAGCCCCAGCATTTT	CASSLDSSPSNQPQHF	TRBJ1-5	TRBV5-1	.	.
TGTGCCAGCAGTTTGCGGCTTTCGCAGTATTTT	CASSLRLSQYF	TRBJ2-3	TRBV28	.	.
TGTGCCAGCAGCGCCGGACAGTCTAGCACAGATACGCAGTATTTT	CASSAGQSSTDTQYF	TRBJ2-3	TRBV9	.	.
TGTGCCAGCAGTTACCGGCGGGAGTCAGATACGCAGTATTTT	CASSYRRESDTQYF	TRBJ2-3	TRBV6-9	.	TRBD2
TGTGCCAGCAGCCCCGGAGGGGCAGAGGAGACCCAGTACTTC	CASSPGGAEETQYF	TRBJ2-5	TRBV11-3	.	.
TGTGCCAGCAGCACACGTACAGATACGCAGTATTTT	CASSTRTDTQYF	TRBJ2-3	TRBV9	.	.
TGTGCCAGCCACAAGGGAGGTGAAGAGACCCAGTACTTC	CASHKGGEETQYF	TRBJ2-5	TRBV27	.	.
TGCAGCGTGGGGGGCCGACTTCACACAGATACGCAGTATTTT	CSVGGRLHTDTQYF	TRBJ2-3	TRBV29-1	.	.
TGCGCCAGTTCGACAGGAAACACCATATATTTT	CASSTGNTIYF	TRBJ1-3	TRBV5-1	.	.
TGTGCCAGCAGGAGGGGGGGGGCGCGGTATGGCTACACCTTC	CASRRGGARYGYTF	TRBJ1-2	TRBV28	.	.
TGCGCGAGCAGGGGACAGGAACTTTATAATTCACCCCTCCACTTT	CASRGQELYNSPLHF	TRBJ1-6	TRBV5-1	.	TRBD1
TGTGCCAGCAGTTCCCGTCGGACAGGGCGGGGAGATACGCAGTATTTT	CASSSRRTGRGDTQYF	TRBJ2-3	TRBV28	.	TRBD1
TGTGCCACCAAAGACTTAGCGGAAGTACCTTACGAGCAGTACTTC	CATKDLAEVPYEQYF	TRBJ2-7	TRBV7-2	once	.
TGTGCCAGCAGCCCCGCCGGGGGAAGGAACATTCAGTACTTC	CASSPAGGRNIQYF	TRBJ2-4	TRBV7-3	.	.
TGTGCCAACTATAGCAGACGGGGAGAGGGGAATGAGCAGTTCTTC	CANYSRRGEGNEQFF	TRBJ2-1	TRBV9	.	.
TGTGCCATCAGTGAGTCGGACATGAATCAGCCCCAGCATTTT	CAISESDMNQPQHF	TRBJ1-5	TRBV10-3	.	.
TGTGCCAGTAGTAGGGGACAGCCTTATGGCTACACCTTC	CASSRGQPYGYTF	TRBJ1-2	TRBV19	.	TRBD1